These 27 T cell receptor beta chains came from one sample sequenced in a study of T-cell reconstitution after alpha-beta-depleted transplantation in children. Preparation of the TCRbeta library used unique molecular identifiers. TCRdb re-derived calls from the PCR reads in MiXCR, one entry per CDR3 protein. The table records about 980,000 distinct CDR3 sequences, about 26% of them present only once. Source: PBMCs, mostly from graft donor cells, taken 360 days after TCRalphabeta/CD19-depleted stem cell transplant. The receptors were sampled from a boy younger than two who had a stem cell transplant for SCID, so the T cells may come from the graft donor.

The genes are TRBV20-1 and TRBJ1-2, with 8 bases aligning to TRBD1. Per germline, CDR1 DFQATT and CDR2 SNEGSKA (reference sequence). The CDR3 length is 14 residues. The CDR3 loop reads CSADRDDTPYGYTF. CDR3 sequence (DNA): TGCAGCGCGGACAGGGACGATACCCCCTATGGCTACACCTTC.

This chain links TRBV7-2 with TRBJ1-2, with TRBD1 matching 7 bases. V lost 0 bases and J lost 7; bases outside the gene matches: 5. Germline values: CDR1 SGHTA, CDR2 FQGNSA. CDR3 size: 14 residues. Here the CDR3 reads CASSLASTGSGYTF. For the CDR3, the DNA is TGTGCCAGCAGCTTAGCGTCGACAGGGAGTGGCTACACCTTC.

The gene calls are TRBV24-1 and TRBJ2-3, with a tentative D call TRBD2 (6 bases). Trimming shortened V by 7 bases and J by 8 bases, and 12 bases separated the two germline ends. Germline CDR1 is KGHDR and CDR2 is SFDVKD. The CDR3 is 12 residues long. Here the CDR3 DNA reads TGTGCCACCAGCGCGGCCGGGGGTACGCAGTATTTT. Translation gives CATSAAGGTQYF.

The V gene is TRBV7-2, the J gene TRBJ2-5; 7 bases are a match to TRBD1. The CDR3 totals 15 residues. Losses at the gene ends were 3 bases for V and 4 bases for J; bases not matched to a gene: 8. From germline, CDR1 is SGHTA and CDR2 FQGNSA. In nucleotides, the CDR3 is TGTGCCAGCAGCTTGTCTGGGACAGAGGGAGAGACCCAGTACTTC. Its translation is CASSLSGTEGETQYF.

The sample holds a few counts of this clonotype. The chain couples TRBV24-1 to TRBJ2-1; D is unclear. This CDR3 has 12 amino acids. V lost 2 bases to trimming and J lost 6 bases, with 4 bases between them. Germline V gene data show CDR1 as KGHDR and CDR2 as SFDVKD. CDR3 sequence: CATSDWGNEQFF. In nucleotides, the CDR3 is TGTGCCACCAGTGATTGGGGCAATGAGCAGTTCTTC.

This clonotype has only a few counts. This sequence joins TRBV4-2 and TRBJ2-1; 13 bases are a match to TRBD2. This CDR3 has 18 residues. Germline V gene sequence: CDR1 LGHNA, CDR2 YNFKEQ. The J segment lost 0 bases and the V segment lost 1 base, leaving 3 bases of the junction unmatched. The CDR3 spells CASSQVLAGGNSYNEQFF. The CDR3 DNA reads as TGTGCCAGCAGCCAAGTACTAGCGGGGGGGAACTCCTACAATGAGCAGTTCTTC.

This clonotype turned up a few times. This chain joins TRBV7-4 and TRBJ2-3; 9 bases line up with TRBD2. Unmatched junction bases numbered 7, after V lost 0 bases and J lost 3 bases. CDR1 and CDR2 (germline): SGHVT, SQSDAQ. CDR3 length equals 17 residues. The CDR3 protein is CASSLAPGTSPTDTQYF. CDR3 in DNA: TGTGCCAGCAGCTTAGCCCCGGGGACTAGCCCGACAGATACGCAGTATTTT.

This clonotype was detected ten times or more. This rearrangement joins TRBV21-1 to TRBJ2-6; TRBD2 was called by the table and not checked on the DNA. TRBV21-1 is designated a pseudogene. The CDR3 runs 15 residues. CDR3 region: CASSKPRLGANVLTF. The DNA of the CDR3 is TGTGCCAGCAGCAAACCCCGCCTTGGAGCCAACGTCCTGACTTTC.

This clonotype was detected only a few times. The J gene is TRBJ2-7, the V gene TRBV4-1; weak D call: TRBD1 (5 bases). V gave up 4 bases and J gave up 7 bases, with 20 bases separating them. The CDR3 length is 15 residues. Looked up from germline, CDR1 is MGHRA and CDR2 is YSYEKL. The CDR3 DNA reads TGCGCCAGCAGCCCCGGACAAGGCCCGGTCCGGGAGCAGTACTTC. This translates into CASSPGQGPVREQYF.

The gene calls are TRBV6-2 or TRBV6-3 and TRBJ1-1; D is unclear. Germline-derived CDR1 and CDR2 are MNHEY and SVGEGT. CDR3 length: 12 amino acids. The V and J ends lost 6 bases and 11 bases respectively, with 16 bases between them. In DNA, the CDR3 is TGTGCCAGCAGAGAGGTCCTGGGTGGGGCTTTCTTT. Protein sequence: CASREVLGGAFF.

This clonotype came up a few times. V gene TRBV12-3 or TRBV12-4 combines with J gene TRBJ2-3, with TRBD2 matching 10 bases. The CDR3 is 15 residues long. Unmatched junction bases numbered 7, after V lost 6 bases and J lost 4 bases. CDR3 amino acids: CASSQLLAGADTQYF. CDR3 sequence (DNA): TGTGCCAGCAGCCAATTGCTAGCGGGGGCAGATACGCAGTATTTT.

This clonotype has more than one count but fewer than ten. This chain connects TRBV10-3 to TRBJ2-5, with D unclear. The CDR3 spans 14 residues. The germline V gene has CDR1 ENHRY and CDR2 SYGVKD. Trimming took off 3 bases at V and 4 bases at J, with 12 bases between the two ends. The CDR3 is CAISDQWRPETQYF. CDR3 in DNA: TGTGCCATCAGTGATCAGTGGCGGCCAGAGACCCAGTACTTC.

This clonotype came up many times. The gene calls are TRBV20-1 and TRBJ2-5; 7 bases are shared with TRBD1. This CDR3 has 11 residues. V dropped 6 bases and J dropped 5; count of bases not matched to a gene: 3. Germline values: CDR1 DFQATT, CDR2 SNEGSKA (reference sequence). CDR3 in amino acids: CSADREETQYF. CDR3 nucleotides: TGCAGTGCCGACAGGGAGGAGACCCAGTACTTC.

The CDR3 DNA reads as TGCAGTGCTAGAGGTAGCGGGGTGGGAGAGACCCAGTACTTC. It is translated as CSARGSGVGETQYF. The V call is TRBV20-1, the J call TRBJ2-5, with TRBD2 identical over 8 bases. V gave up 1 base and J gave up 4 bases; unmatched junction bases: 5. Per germline, CDR1 DFQATT and CDR2 SNEGSKA (reference sequence). This CDR3 is built from 14 residues.

The rearrangement uses TRBV12-3 or TRBV12-4 and TRBJ2-7; 8 bases agree with TRBD1. J lost 3 bases, V lost 3 bases, and 10 bases had no gene match. CDR3 length: 16 amino acids. The CDR3 spells CASSFVGDRTFYEQYF. In DNA form, the CDR3 reads TGTGCCAGCAGTTTTGTTGGGGACAGGACCTTCTACGAGCAGTACTTC.

CDR3 in amino acids: CATSRAGLGTGELFF. CDR3 bases: TGTGCCACCAGTCGGGCAGGGTTGGGGACCGGGGAGCTGTTTTTT. The chain recombines TRBV24-1 with TRBJ2-2; the D gene is possibly TRBD1 (5 bases). The CDR3 is 15 amino acids. Trimming took 6 bases from V and 5 from J, leaving 15 bases between them. Germline V lookup: CDR1 KGHDR, CDR2 SFDVKD.

This clonotype has just a few counts. This chain connects TRBV5-1 to TRBJ1-1; 8 bases map to TRBD1. This CDR3 has 16 amino acids. J was trimmed by 3 bases and V by 0 bases; bases with no gene match: 7. CDR1 SGHRS and CDR2 YFSETQ come from the germline V gene. The CDR3 DNA reads as TGCGCCAGCAGCTTGGATATAGGACAGGGTCACACTGAAGCTTTCTTT. This sequence encodes CASSLDIGQGHTEAFF.

J is TRBJ2-7 and V is TRBV20-1; 10 positions agree with TRBD1. CDR1 is DFQATT, CDR2 SNEGSKA, per germline (reference sequence). V lost 0 bases and J lost 3; bases outside the gene matches: 2. This CDR3 contains 14 residues. The CDR3 here is CSARDWDRGYEQYF. The CDR3 bases are TGCAGTGCTAGAGATTGGGACAGGGGCTACGAGCAGTACTTC.

This chain joins TRBV4-1 and TRBJ2-1, with D hard to call. CDR1 MGHRA and CDR2 YSYEKL come from the germline V gene. The CDR3 is made up of 12 amino acids. The V end was cut by 0 bases, the J end by 9 bases, with 6 bases between. CDR3 nucleotide sequence: TGCGCCAGCAGCCAAGATCGGGCTGAGCAGTTCTTC. As protein: CASSQDRAEQFF.

The V call is TRBV6-1, the J call TRBJ2-1, with D perhaps assigned TRBD1 or TRBD2 (7 bases each). Germline CDR1 and CDR2: MNHNS and SASEGT. CDR3 length: 14 residues. Trimming left V 6 bases short and J 5 bases short, with 14 bases between. The CDR3 region is CASRNRGGNNEQFF. The CDR3 nucleotides are TGTGCCAGCAGGAACAGGGGAGGGAACAATGAGCAGTTCTTC.

The chain links TRBV5-1 to TRBJ1-3; no clear D gene. Germline V lookup: CDR1 SGHRS, CDR2 YFSETQ. Deletions cut 4 bases from V and 0 bases from J, with 11 bases between. This CDR3 comprises 15 residues. The CDR3 nucleotides are TGCGCCAGCAGCCTCGGACCCCTCTCTGGAAACACCATATATTTT. It yields the protein CASSLGPLSGNTIYF.

V is TRBV12-3 or TRBV12-4 and J is TRBJ1-5, with TRBD1 identical over 9 bases. V lost 3 bases to trimming and J lost 5 bases; unmatched junction nucleotides: 8. The CDR3 length is 16 residues. The CDR3 is CASSLSVDRGYQPQHF. DNA for the CDR3: TGTGCCAGCAGTTTGTCCGTGGACAGGGGTTATCAGCCCCAGCATTTT.

This clonotype has just a few counts. This chain connects TRBV5-5 to TRBJ2-5, with a possible D match to TRBD1 (5 bases). The germline V gene has CDR1 SGHKS and CDR2 YYEKEE (reference sequence). Deletions cut 1 base from V and 5 bases from J, with 12 bases between. The CDR3 contains 14 residues. The CDR3 DNA is TGTGCCAGCAGCTTGACGGCAGGGTGGGAGACCCAGTACTTC. This encodes CASSLTAGWETQYF. Full variable domain (remainder filled in from reference TRBV5-5 and TRBJ2-5): DAGVTQSPTHLIKTRGQQVTLRCSPISGHKSVSWYQQVLGQGPQFIFQYYEKEERGRGNFPDRFSARQFPNYSSELNVNALLLGDSALYLCASSLTAGWETQYFGPGTRLLVL.

This sequence joins TRBV24-1 and TRBJ2-7; D is unresolved. Germline CDR1 reads KGHDR; CDR2 reads SFDVKD. V was clipped by 3 bases and J by 6 bases, with 11 bases between them. The CDR3 has 13 residues. CDR3 nucleotides: TGTGCCACCAGTGATCCGCGTGGAAGCGAGCAGTACTTC. The encoded protein is CATSDPRGSEQYF.

The CDR3 region has the DNA TGTGCCAGCAGTGTCAGGACAGGCGAAGCCAAAAACATTCAGTACTTC. It specifies CASSVRTGEAKNIQYF. The chain recombines TRBV6-1 with TRBJ2-4; TRBD1 agrees at 7 bases. CDR3 size: 16 residues. Per the germline V gene, CDR1 is MNHNS and CDR2 is SASEGT. The trim removed 4 bases at V and 0 bases at J, leaving 6 bases unmatched.

This clonotype has more than one count but fewer than ten. The genes are TRBV28 and TRBJ1-2; D ambiguous. The CDR3 loop spans 14 amino acids. V was shortened by 10 bases and J by 0 bases, with 15 bases between the two germline ends. Germline CDR1 and CDR2: MDHEN and SYDVKM. The CDR3 bases are TGTGCCATCCTGGACGGATCTTCTAACTATGGCTACACCTTC. As protein: CAILDGSSNYGYTF.

J is TRBJ1-3 and V is TRBV4-1; no reliable D call. The CDR3 consists of 16 residues. The germline V and J ends were trimmed by 6 bases and 0 bases, with 15 bases remaining between them. Germline V gene lookup returns CDR1 MGHRA and CDR2 YSYEKL. CDR3 nucleotide sequence: TGCGCCAGCAGTCCCCTCGGTGTCTACTCTGGAAACACCATATATTTT. This encodes CASSPLGVYSGNTIYF.